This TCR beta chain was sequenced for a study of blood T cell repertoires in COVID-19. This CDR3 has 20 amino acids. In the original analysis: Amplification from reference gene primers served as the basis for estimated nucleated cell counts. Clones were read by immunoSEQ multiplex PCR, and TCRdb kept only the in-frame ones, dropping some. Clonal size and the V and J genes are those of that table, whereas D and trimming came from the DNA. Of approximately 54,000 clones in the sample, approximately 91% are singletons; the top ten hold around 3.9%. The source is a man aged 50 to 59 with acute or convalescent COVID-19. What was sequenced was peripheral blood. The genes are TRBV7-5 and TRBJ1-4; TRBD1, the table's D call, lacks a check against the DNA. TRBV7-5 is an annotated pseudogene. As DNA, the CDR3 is TGTGTCAGAAGCTTAGAGGCCCTGACAGGGGTGGATTCAACTAATGAAAAACTGTTTTTT. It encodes CVRSLEALTGVDSTNEKLFF.